This T cell receptor (beta chain) was profiled in a study of T cells in Graves' hyperthyroidism and ophthalmopathy. Whole-study findings and limits: Blood shared most expanded thyroid clonotypes above 0.001.

It was RNA transcripts that yielded the amplified TCR beta CDR3 regions. A first-round RT-PCR of the TCR CDR3 used the HTBI primer set. Each CDR3 protein is one row after TCRdb ran MiXCR on the multiplex PCR reads. The sample shows about 360,000 distinct CDR3 sequences, 13% of them seen only once. The CDR3 length is 16 residues. Trimming cost V 6 bases and J 9 bases; bases outside gene matches: 13. Germline V gene sequence: CDR1 SNHLY, CDR2 FYNNEI. Patients between 18 and 65 years old had hyperthyroidism, newly diagnosed and lasting under 2 months. In this sample, this clonotype turned up many times. Its cognate antigen is unknown.

Material: blood. V usage is TRBV2 and J usage is TRBJ1-6; 8 nucleotides match TRBD1. The receptor was isolated from a woman under 30 with Graves' hyperthyroidism. The CDR3 sequence is CASRLETGQVGSPLHF. CDR3 sequence (DNA): TGTGCCAGCAGACTTGAAACGGGACAGGTGGGTTCACCCCTCCACTTT.